This T cell receptor (beta chain) was captured in a study of blood T cell repertoires in COVID-19. V was pared by 5 bases and J by 4 bases, with 6 bases of the junction left unmatched. The CDR3 covers 14 residues. Germline values: CDR1 SGHVS, CDR2 FNYEAQ. The repertoire was sequenced with immunoSEQ multiplex PCR; TCRdb's copy has only in-frame clones and lacks some. The sample has 200,000 to 300,000 clones; 85% to 90% are singletons. The material sequenced was peripheral blood. The TCR comes from a woman aged 40 to 49 who had recovered from COVID-19. This rearrangement joins TRBV7-6 to TRBJ1-2; 8 bases map to TRBD1. The CDR3 region is CASSLRQGFYGYTF. DNA of the CDR3: TGTGCCAGCAGCCTAAGACAGGGGTTCTATGGCTACACCTTC.